One sample yielded the 9 T cell receptor beta chains listed below, sequenced in a study of cytomegalovirus exposure and HLA in healthy donors (TCRdb year 2017). Receptor amplification or capture employed the immunoSEQ multiplex PCR assay. TCRdb obtained this table from immuneACCESS and retained in-frame rearrangements with V and J assigned. These tables miss some clones; where compared with another copy, unresolved V genes account for less than half of the shortfall, and the remainder is unexplained. Counted in this sample were about 130,000 clones; roughly 79% of them appeared once. The top ten clonotypes cover roughly 27% of the sample. Material for sequencing was PBMCs. The receptors were sampled from a man aged 30-40 years in good health and CMV-seropositive.

This chain connects TRBV5-1 to TRBJ2-2; 9 bases agree with TRBD1. The trim removed 4 bases at V and 4 bases at J, leaving 5 bases unmatched. The CDR3 sequence is 15 residues long. The germline V gene encodes CDR1 SGHRS and CDR2 YFSETQ. CDR3 nucleotides: TGCGCCAGCAGCCTTGGACAGGGGCTCACCGGGGAGCTGTTTTTT. Its protein product is CASSLGQGLTGELFF.

The chain is built from TRBV11-2 and TRBJ2-3; tentatively, D is TRBD2 (6 bases). This CDR3 has 18 amino acids. Trimming took off 1 base at V and 2 bases at J, with 19 bases between the two ends. Germline values: CDR1 SGHAT, CDR2 FQNNGV. CDR3 in DNA: TGTGCCAGCAGCTTAGGCGCTCTCTTAGGGAGGAACACAGATACGCAGTATTTT. Residues: CASSLGALLGRNTDTQYF.

V and J are TRBV27 and TRBJ2-7; the match to TRBD1 covers 7 bases. This CDR3 comprises 17 residues. CDR1 and CDR2 (germline): MNHEY, SMNVEV (reference sequence). Germline trimming cut 9 bases from V and 7 bases from J; bases unmatched to any gene: 24. The CDR3 DNA follows: TGTGCCAGATCCTACAGGGGCCGTCAACCCGTGGATACGGAGCAGTACTTC. Translated, it gives CARSYRGRQPVDTEQYF.

V gene TRBV9 combines with J gene TRBJ2-3; 12 nucleotides match TRBD2. The CDR3 loop spans 18 amino acids. V was clipped by 4 bases and J by 0 bases; unmatched bases: 9. Germline values: CDR1 SGDLS, CDR2 YYNGEE. CDR3 DNA sequence: TGTGCCAGCAGCCCCCGCCGACTAGCGGGGGATAGCACAGATACGCAGTATTTT. This gives the protein CASSPRRLAGDSTDTQYF.

This chain connects TRBV5-4 to TRBJ2-7; D call uncertain. The CDR3 spans 12 residues. The germline V gene encodes CDR1 SGHNT and CDR2 YYREEE (reference sequence). Trimming took off 1 base at V and 4 bases at J, with 6 bases between the two ends. CDR3 amino acids: CASSLFSYEQYF. The CDR3 DNA follows: TGTGCCAGCAGCTTGTTTTCATACGAGCAGTACTTC.

The chain employs TRBV9 and TRBJ2-1, with D maybe TRBD1 (6 bases). This CDR3 is built from 15 residues. Germline V gene data show CDR1 as SGDLS and CDR2 as YYNGEE. V lost 5 bases to trimming and J lost 3 bases, with 15 bases between them. Here the CDR3 reads CASRGQSSNYNEQFF. For the CDR3, the DNA is TGTGCCAGCAGAGGACAGTCATCCAACTACAATGAGCAGTTCTTC.

The rearrangement uses TRBV9 and TRBJ2-1, with 13 bases that match TRBD2. Trimming took 5 bases from V and 2 from J; bases not matched to a gene: 4. CDR3 length: 16 amino acids. Germline V gene data show CDR1 as SGDLS and CDR2 as YYNGEE. CDR3 in DNA: TGTGCCAGCAGTAGGACTAGCGGGAGAACCTACAATGAGCAGTTCTTC. It specifies CASSRTSGRTYNEQFF.

The chain is built from TRBV6-4 and TRBJ1-1; a weak D match, TRBD1 (5 bases). This CDR3 has 13 amino acids. From germline, CDR1 is MRHNA and CDR2 SNTAGT. V lost 7 bases and J lost 5, with 14 bases in between. CDR3 amino acids: CASIFTGGTEAFF. The CDR3 DNA sequence: TGTGCCAGCATTTTCACGGGGGGGACTGAAGCTTTCTTT.

This clone has a count of ten or more. The V call is TRBV4-1, the J call TRBJ1-3; possible D gene TRBD1, 6 bases. The V end lost 1 base, the J end lost 2 bases, and 9 bases lay between the germline ends. This CDR3 contains 15 residues. Germline loops: CDR1 MGHRA, CDR2 YSYEKL. CDR3 amino acids: CASSQVQGTGNTIYF. CDR3 nucleotide sequence: TGCGCCAGCAGCCAAGTACAGGGTACTGGAAACACCATATATTTT.